Here is one T cell receptor beta chain with its context. The sample comes from a study of T cells in Graves' hyperthyroidism and ophthalmopathy. V lost 0 bases and J lost 9, with 12 bases in between. The CDR3 is 14 residues long. Germline V gene lookup returns CDR1 SGHVS and CDR2 FNYEAQ. Not enrolled were patients with uncontrolled infection, other autoimmune disease, pregnancy or lactation. From 8.5 to 10 ml of fresh peripheral blood, PBMCs were isolated. RNA transcripts provided the source from which TCR beta CDR3 regions were amplified. The HTBI set primed first-round TCR CDR3 RT-PCR. One entry per CDR3 protein results from TCRdb running MiXCR on the multiplex PCR reads. The data show 500,000 to 800,000 distinct CDR3 sequences, approximately 15% seen once.

Sequencing used blood. The TCR originated in a woman aged 45-60 years with Graves' ophthalmopathy. The V call is TRBV7-6, the J call TRBJ2-1; a weak D match, TRBD1 (6 bases). As DNA, the CDR3 is TGTGCCAGCAGCTTAGCGTTGAGGGACACTGAGCAGTTCTTC. Its translation is CASSLALRDTEQFF.